Here is one T cell receptor (beta chain) with its context. Its antigen is as yet unknown. This sample is drawn from a study of T cell responses to AZD1222 COVID-19 vaccine. The V and J ends lost 7 bases and 6 bases respectively, with 8 bases between them. Germline V gene lookup returns CDR1 SNHLY and CDR2 FYNNEI. The CDR3 runs to 11 residues. Study results and limitations: Donors, mostly white British, included more females; clonal diversity was possibly underestimated.

The data were produced by immunoSEQ multiplex PCR, yet TCRdb's version contains in-frame clones alone and is incomplete. The sample has under 150,000 clones, around 89% seen once. This clonotype was sampled from an adult in good health. The sample in question was peripheral blood, obtained on day 0 of MenACWY control vaccination. This rearrangement joins TRBV2 to TRBJ2-3, with no clear D. CDR3 sequence reads: CASIRVDTQYF. As DNA, the CDR3 is TGTGCCAGCATCCGGGTGGATACGCAGTATTTT.